These 26 T cell receptor beta chains originate from one sample sequenced in a study of graft-versus-host responses after intestinal transplantation. The data were produced by immunoSEQ multiplex PCR, yet TCRdb's version contains in-frame clones alone and is incomplete. This table holds about 88,000 clones, about 91% found once. Their antigens remain unidentified. The sample here was unstimulated CD4+ T cells sorted from spleen or lymph node cells, taken before transplant. These receptors were obtained from a human donor who was the organ donor for an intestinal transplant.

The chain has TRBV28 and TRBJ2-3, with D unresolved. The CDR3 has 14 amino acids. CDR1 is MDHEN and CDR2 is SYDVKM in the germline V gene. V was cut by 3 bases and J by 2 bases, with 9 bases left in between. The CDR3: CASSLSRHTDTQYF. DNA for the CDR3: TGTGCCAGCAGTTTGTCCCGACACACAGATACGCAGTATTTT. Complete variable domain (other parts from reference TRBV28 and TRBJ2-3): DVKVTQSSRYLVKRTGEKVFLECVQDMDHENMFWYRQDPGLGLRLIYFSYDVKMKEKGDIPEGYSVSREKKERFSLILESASTNQTSMYLCASSLSRHTDTQYFGPGTRLTVL.

Only one count was recorded for this clone. J is TRBJ2-7 and V is TRBV5-1; D possibly corresponds to TRBD2 (5 bases). V was clipped by 0 bases and J by 2 bases, with 6 bases between them. Germline assignment: CDR1 SGHRS and CDR2 YFSETQ. The CDR3 totals 13 residues. This CDR3 is CASSLGGTYEQYF. The CDR3 bases are TGCGCCAGCAGCTTGGGAGGGACCTACGAGCAGTACTTC.

The chain uses TRBV7-9 and TRBJ2-7; 8 nucleotides match TRBD2. V lost 5 bases, J lost 3 bases, and 6 bases stayed unmatched. CDR1 and CDR2 (germline): SEHNR, FQNEAQ (reference sequence). This CDR3 region has 14 residues. This CDR3 is CASSPGGGSYEQYF. The DNA for the CDR3 is TGTGCCAGCAGCCCCGGGGGGGGCAGCTACGAGCAGTACTTC.

The rearrangement uses TRBV30 and TRBJ1-2; D ambiguous. Per germline, CDR1 GTSNPN and CDR2 SVGIG (reference sequence). The length of the CDR3 is 14 residues. Trimming took 0 bases from V and 5 from J, leaving 13 bases between them. In DNA, the CDR3 is TGTGCCTGGAGTGTACGCGGGGTTCTGTATGGCTACACCTTC. It codes for CAWSVRGVLYGYTF.

The rearrangement uses TRBV27 and TRBJ1-5; 7 bases agree with TRBD1. V shed 2 bases and J 6 bases; nucleotides not matched to a gene: 16. In germline, CDR1 is MNHEY, CDR2 SMNVEV (reference sequence). There are 18 residues in the CDR3. CDR3 protein: CASSLPKKTGPAIQPQHF. The CDR3 nucleotides read TGTGCCAGCAGTTTACCAAAAAAGACAGGGCCTGCGATTCAGCCCCAGCATTTT.

The CDR3 coding sequence is TGTGCCAGCAGCTCCGAGCGAAGACAGACCAGGGCCAAAAACATTCAGTACTTC. Its protein product is CASSSERRQTRAKNIQYF. The chain recombines TRBV11-3 with TRBJ2-4; a possible D gene is TRBD1 (5 bases). CDR3 length: 18 residues. Per germline, CDR1 SGHNT and CDR2 YENEEA. Trimming took off 4 bases at V and 1 base at J, with 20 bases between the two ends.

The chain employs TRBV28 and TRBJ1-2, with 10 nucleotides matching TRBD1. The CDR3 totals 14 residues. V was pared by 6 bases and J by 6 bases, with 7 bases of the junction left unmatched. Germline V gene data show CDR1 as MDHEN and CDR2 as SYDVKM. The CDR3 spells CASSRDRGINGYTF. CDR3 in DNA: TGTGCCAGCAGCCGGGACAGGGGTATAAATGGCTACACCTTC.

V usage is TRBV29-1 and J usage is TRBJ2-7, with D possibly TRBD2 on 6 matching bases. The CDR3 length is 15 residues. Germline CDR1 reads SQVTM; CDR2 reads ANQGSEA. V lost 0 bases to trimming and J lost 5 bases, with 17 bases between them. In nucleotides, the CDR3 is TGCAGCGTTGAAGAAGCCGGCAAAAGGACTAACGAGCAGTACTTC. Its translation: CSVEEAGKRTNEQYF.

V gene TRBV18 combines with J gene TRBJ1-2, with TRBD1 matching over 9 bases. Per the germline V gene, CDR1 is KGHSH and CDR2 is LQKENI. Trimming cost V 3 bases and J 6 bases; bases outside gene matches: 8. The length of the CDR3 is 15 residues. CDR3 in amino acids: CASSPAKTGGHGYTF. In DNA form, the CDR3 reads TGTGCCAGCTCACCTGCGAAGACAGGGGGACATGGCTACACCTTC.

The CDR3 region has the DNA TGTGCCAGCAGTCGCCCCGGGACAGCCCCCTACGAGCAGTACTTC. Its protein product is CASSRPGTAPYEQYF. The chain links TRBV28 to TRBJ2-7; 7 positions match TRBD1. This CDR3 region has 15 residues. V trimming: 5 bases; J trimming: 2 bases; junction bases outside the gene matches: 9. CDR1 is MDHEN, CDR2 SYDVKM, per germline.

This rearrangement joins TRBV19 to TRBJ1-1, with TRBD1 matching over 7 bases. V was clipped by 7 bases and J by 6 bases; unmatched bases: 14. The CDR3 has 15 amino acids. Germline CDR1 is LNHDA and CDR2 is SQIVND (reference sequence). CDR3 amino acids: CASTQGTAGLSEAFF. CDR3 DNA sequence: TGTGCCAGTACCCAAGGGACAGCCGGATTATCTGAAGCTTTCTTT.

This clone was counted only a few times. The CDR3 DNA reads as TGCAGCTCCCTCAGGGGAGACCAGCCCCAGCATTTT. This sequence encodes CSSLRGDQPQHF. The V call is TRBV29-1, the J call TRBJ1-5, with D maybe TRBD1 (6 bases). This CDR3 is built from 12 residues. The V end was cut by 8 bases, the J end by 7 bases, with 15 bases between. Looked up from germline, CDR1 is SQVTM and CDR2 is ANQGSEA.

The chain is built from TRBV27 and TRBJ1-4; D remains unclear. The CDR3 is made up of 13 amino acids. In germline, CDR1 is MNHEY, CDR2 SMNVEV (reference sequence). The germline V and J ends were trimmed by 3 bases and 8 bases, with 10 bases remaining between them. The CDR3 DNA sequence: TGTGCCAGCAGTTTTTTGAGTCGGGAAAAACTGTTTTTT. This codes for CASSFLSREKLFF.

The V call is TRBV28, the J call TRBJ2-7, with 11 bases matching TRBD2. This CDR3 is 14 amino acids long. Germline-derived CDR1 and CDR2 are MDHEN and SYDVKM. V was clipped by 6 bases and J by 6 bases; unmatched bases: 7. Written as DNA, the CDR3 is TGTGCCAGCAGACCCGGGACTAGCGGCTCCGAGCAGTACTTC. It is translated as CASRPGTSGSEQYF.

This sequence joins TRBV13 and TRBJ2-7; 8 bases are a match to TRBD1. CDR3 size: 13 residues. CDR1 is PRHDT and CDR2 is FYEKMQ in the germline V gene (reference sequence). V dropped 4 bases and J dropped 3; count of bases not matched to a gene: 2. The CDR3 DNA sequence: TGTGCCAGCAGCTATGACAGGGGCTACGAGCAGTACTTC. Protein sequence: CASSYDRGYEQYF.

The rearrangement uses TRBV11-3 and TRBJ2-7, with D unresolved. CDR3 length: 13 amino acids. V dropped 5 bases and J dropped 3 bases, with 11 bases sitting between them. Germline CDR1 is SGHNT and CDR2 is YENEEA. CDR3: CASSQGADYEQYF. CDR3 in DNA: TGTGCCAGCAGCCAAGGAGCCGACTACGAGCAGTACTTC.

This clone has only one observation. The chain recombines TRBV5-1 with TRBJ1-2, with D tentatively TRBD1 (5 bases). The CDR3 extends over 14 amino acids. Germline-derived CDR1 and CDR2 are SGHRS and YFSETQ. Between the trimmed V and J ends, which lost 5 bases and 1 base, there was a span of 12 bases. CDR3 sequence: CASSPDRGNYGYTF. CDR3 sequence (DNA): TGCGCCAGCAGTCCCGATAGGGGTAACTATGGCTACACCTTC. Filled out from reference TRBV5-1 and TRBJ1-2, the complete variable domain reads KAGVTQTPRYLIKTRGQQVTLSCSPISGHRSVSWYQQTPGQGLQFLFEYFSETQRNKGNFPGRFSGRQFSNSRSEMNVSTLELGDSALYLCASSPDRGNYGYTFGSGTRLTVV.

The chain employs TRBV30 and TRBJ1-2, with TRBD1 as a possible D gene (6 bases). The germline V gene encodes CDR1 GTSNPN and CDR2 SVGIG (reference sequence). The CDR3 length is 13 residues. Trimming left V 4 bases short and J 5 bases short, with 14 bases between. The CDR3 reads CAWTLKQGYGYTF. The CDR3 DNA sequence: TGTGCCTGGACGCTTAAACAGGGTTATGGCTACACCTTC.

The V and J genes are TRBV19 and TRBJ2-1; TRBD2 agrees at 7 bases. The CDR3 sequence is 16 residues long. With V trimmed by 4 bases and J by 8 bases, 14 bases remained unmatched. Germline CDR1 is LNHDA and CDR2 is SQIVND (reference sequence). The CDR3 sequence is CASSTGRDQLVDEQFF. DNA for the CDR3: TGTGCCAGTAGTACAGGGAGGGATCAGCTAGTGGATGAGCAGTTCTTC.

The genes are TRBV5-4 and TRBJ2-3; 8 bases line up with TRBD2. J lost 6 bases, V lost 5 bases, and 14 bases had no gene match. Germline lookup yields CDR1 SGHNT and CDR2 YYREEE (reference sequence). The length of the CDR3 is 16 residues. In DNA form, the CDR3 reads TGTGCCAGCAGTACGGCCGGGGGGGGGTCGATGGATACGCAGTATTTT. Translating gives CASSTAGGGSMDTQYF.

The genes are TRBV5-4 and TRBJ1-6, with D unresolved. The length of the CDR3 is 15 residues. Trimming pared 0 bases from V and 7 bases from J, leaving 11 bases between. Germline V gene lookup returns CDR1 SGHNT and CDR2 YYREEE (reference sequence). The CDR3 here is CASSLEEIGNSPLHF. CDR3 DNA: TGTGCCAGCAGCTTGGAGGAGATTGGGAATTCACCCCTCCACTTT. Full variable domain (rest looked up from reference TRBV5-4 and TRBJ1-6): ETGVTQSPTHLIKTRGQQVTLRCSSQSGHNTVSWYQQALGQGPQFIFQYYREEENGRGNFPPRFSGLQFPNYSSELNVNALELDDSALYLCASSLEEIGNSPLHFGNGTRLTVT.

The V and J genes are TRBV28 and TRBJ1-1; tentative D call: TRBD1 (6 bases). Germline-derived CDR1 and CDR2 are MDHEN and SYDVKM. This CDR3 region has 15 residues. Trimming left V 5 bases short and J 0 bases short, with 13 bases between. CDR3 in DNA: TGTGCCAGCAGTCCCTGGACAGTTTTGAACACTGAAGCTTTCTTT. It encodes CASSPWTVLNTEAFF.

The rearrangement uses TRBV9 and TRBJ1-1; unclear D gene. CDR3 size: 13 residues. Germline CDR1 SGDLS, CDR2 YYNGEE. V was cut by 1 base and J by 2 bases, with 6 bases left in between. DNA of the CDR3: TGTGCCAGCAGCGTATTCCAAAACACTGAAGCTTTCTTT. It yields the protein CASSVFQNTEAFF.

The V gene is TRBV6-5, the J gene TRBJ1-1; D remains ambiguous. Between the trimmed V and J ends, which lost 5 bases and 1 base, there was a span of 8 bases. CDR1 and CDR2 (germline): MNHEY, SVGAGI. The CDR3 contains 13 residues. CDR3 bases: TGTGCCAGCAGTCCCCGGGAGAACACTGAAGCTTTCTTT. It encodes CASSPRENTEAFF.

The chain carries TRBV7-3 and TRBJ2-1; 11 bases align to TRBD2. The CDR3 is 16 amino acids. Germline V CDR1 and CDR2: SGHTA, FQGTGA. J lost 0 bases, V lost 5 bases, and 3 bases had no gene match. The CDR3 spells CASSRLAGGSYNEQFF. The CDR3 coding sequence is TGTGCCAGCAGCCGTCTAGCGGGGGGCTCCTACAATGAGCAGTTCTTC.

V usage is TRBV6-1 and J usage is TRBJ2-5; 11 bases line up with TRBD2. The CDR3 is 15 residues long. The trim removed 5 bases at V and 0 bases at J, leaving 2 bases unmatched. Germline V CDR1 and CDR2: MNHNS, SASEGT. The CDR3 spells CASSRLAGYQETQYF. DNA of the CDR3: TGTGCCAGCAGTAGACTAGCGGGGTACCAAGAGACCCAGTACTTC.